Listed here is a single TCR beta chain. The antigen is not known. cDNA molecules carried unique molecular identifiers, and template switching added a universal primer site. One entry per CDR3 protein, called by TCRdb with MiXCR from the 5' RACE reads. The data show about 890,000 distinct CDR3 sequences, 9% to 15% seen once. The sample belongs to a study of identical twins. Findings and limits, study-wide: Part of the zero-insertion signal could reflect confounding by invariant MAIT and iNKT cells. With beta out-of-frame sequences, excess sharing by twins was weaker.

CDR1 is SNHLY and CDR2 is FYNNEI in the germline V gene. CDR3 length: 13 residues. V lost 6 bases and J 5 bases, leaving 11 bases between the germline ends. These data were likewise used in another study, on yellow fever vaccine responses in identical twins.

The gene calls are TRBV2 and TRBJ2-4; D may be TRBD1 (5 bases). Sequenced material: PBMCs. This sequence was found in a woman younger than 35 in good health. The CDR3 reads CASSLDSQNIQYF. The DNA for the CDR3 is TGTGCCAGCAGCCTAGACAGCCAAAACATTCAGTACTTC.